These T cell receptor beta chains were read from a single sample in a study of blood T cells in healthy people across ages. Using its own MiXCR run on the 5' RACE reads, TCRdb lists one record per CDR3 protein. The repertoire holds hundreds of thousands of distinct CDR3 sequences, with around 45% as singletons. The sequencing sample was made of blood. The receptors were gathered from a woman aged 60-75 years in good health. Both conserved end residues are part of each CDR3. A D gene is named only where the DNA matches it firmly. Size values are once, few and many counts, or a class for expanded clones, and some rows have none.

d_call,j_call,v_call,clone_size,cdr3_aa,cdr3_nt
TRBD2,TRBJ2-5,TRBV9,.,CASSVLAGGPHETQYF,TGTGCCAGCAGCGTATTAGCGGGAGGGCCGCATGAGACCCAGTACTTC
TRBD2,TRBJ2-1,TRBV7-3,many,CASSLGAGEEYEQFF,TGTGCCAGCAGCTTAGGGGCGGGAGAGGAATATGAGCAGTTCTTC
.,TRBJ2-1,TRBV4-1,many,CASSQRAPGSYNEQFF,TGCGCCAGCAGCCAACGGGCCCCGGGGTCCTACAATGAGCAGTTCTTC
TRBD1,TRBJ1-6,TRBV7-2,.,CASSFRPGGGGSPLHF,TGTGCCAGCAGCTTCCGACCAGGGGGCGGAGGATCACCCCTCCACTTT
TRBD2,TRBJ2-5,TRBV5-1,.,CASSFSGRTSGEETQYF,TGCGCCAGCAGCTTTTCGGGGAGGACTAGCGGTGAAGAGACCCAGTACTTC
.,TRBJ2-5,TRBV7-2,.,CASSLKVSGETQYF,TGTGCCAGCAGCTTAAAGGTTTCTGGGGAGACCCAGTACTTC
TRBD2,TRBJ2-7,TRBV6-5,.,CASSSYRGGTSGSYEQYF,TGTGCCAGCAGTTCTTACAGGGGCGGGACTAGCGGATCCTACGAGCAGTACTTC
.,TRBJ2-7,TRBV9,.,CASSVDGANAYEQYF,TGTGCCAGCAGCGTAGACGGCGCTAACGCCTACGAGCAGTACTTC
.,TRBJ2-5,TRBV20-1,.,CSATKASENEQYF,TGCAGTGCCACGAAGGCTAGCGAAAATGAGCAGTACTTC
TRBD1,TRBJ1-2,TRBV7-8,.,CASSSVQGAPYGYTF,TGTGCCAGCAGCTCGGTACAGGGGGCCCCCTATGGCTACACCTTC
.,TRBJ1-6,TRBV20-1,.,CSAKETRLYNSPLHF,TGCAGTGCTAAAGAGACCCGGCTCTATAATTCACCCCTCCACTTT
.,TRBJ1-2,TRBV12-3/TRBV12-4,few,CASSYLLTGNDGYTF,TGTGCCAGCAGTTACCTCCTTACAGGCAACGATGGCTACACCTTC
.,TRBJ2-1,TRBV14,once,CASSLGVAEYNEQFF,TGTGCCAGCAGCCTTGGGGTAGCGGAATACAATGAGCAGTTCTTC
.,TRBJ1-5,TRBV20-1,few,CSASKQQNNQPQHF,TGCAGTGCTAGTAAGCAACAGAATAATCAGCCCCAGCATTTT
.,TRBJ2-1,TRBV24-1,.,CATSDIAHNEQFF,TGTGCCACCAGTGATATCGCACACAATGAGCAGTTCTTC
TRBD2,TRBJ2-1,TRBV7-3,.,CASSLQGAGGPNEQFF,TGTGCCAGCAGCTTGCAAGGGGCGGGAGGCCCCAATGAGCAGTTCTTC
TRBD2,TRBJ2-7,TRBV29-1,many,CSDGVAGFYEQYF,TGCAGCGACGGTGTAGCGGGCTTTTACGAGCAGTACTTC
.,TRBJ1-1,TRBV25-1,.,CASSDRATTEAFF,TGTGCCAGCAGTGACAGGGCTACCACTGAAGCTTTCTTT
.,TRBJ2-1,TRBV28,once,CASRFRAHEQFF,TGTGCCAGCAGATTCCGGGCACATGAGCAGTTCTTC
.,TRBJ1-1,TRBV9,.,CASNDLQGTGTEAFF,TGTGCCAGCAACGACCTCCAGGGGACGGGCACTGAAGCTTTCTTT
.,TRBJ2-1,TRBV29-1,.,CSVPRADYNEQFF,TGCAGCGTCCCCCGAGCGGACTACAATGAGCAGTTCTTC
.,TRBJ2-7,TRBV2,.,CASSTARGYEQYF,TGTGCCAGCAGTACGGCCAGGGGCTACGAGCAGTACTTC
TRBD1,TRBJ2-3,TRBV3-1,once,CASSQDRGGGTQYF,TGTGCCAGCAGCCAAGATCGAGGGGGCGGCACGCAGTATTTT
TRBD1,TRBJ1-2,TRBV11-2,.,CASSPGQGANGYTF,TGTGCCAGCAGCCCAGGACAGGGGGCGAATGGCTACACCTTC
.,TRBJ2-7,TRBV3-1,.,CASSQLSWAYEQYF,TGTGCCAGCAGCCAACTTTCCTGGGCCTACGAGCAGTACTTC
TRBD2,TRBJ2-1,TRBV27,.,CASSSGTSGRYYNEQFF,TGTGCCAGCAGCTCCGGGACTAGCGGACGATATTACAATGAGCAGTTCTTC
.,TRBJ2-7,TRBV12-3/TRBV12-4,.,CASTGGFSDEQYF,TGTGCCAGCACCGGCGGGTTCTCCGACGAGCAGTACTTC
.,TRBJ1-1,TRBV6-6,.,CASKRSNTEAFF,TGTGCCAGCAAGCGAAGCAACACTGAAGCTTTCTTT
.,TRBJ2-1,TRBV20-1,.,CSASGKVSSYNEQFF,TGCAGTGCTAGTGGGAAGGTGAGCTCCTACAATGAGCAGTTCTTC
.,TRBJ1-1,TRBV5-1,.,CASSATPMTGYTEAFF,TGCGCCAGCAGCGCAACCCCCATGACAGGCTACACTGAAGCTTTCTTT
.,TRBJ2-1,TRBV28,.,CASSVISHEQFF,TGTGCCAGCAGCGTTATCTCACATGAGCAGTTCTTC
TRBD1,TRBJ1-2,TRBV29-1,many,CSVGGGVDGYTF,TGCAGCGTCGGAGGGGGCGTGGATGGCTACACCTTC
.,TRBJ2-3,TRBV4-2,.,CASSPRTEGDTQYF,TGTGCCAGCAGCCCGCGGACCGAAGGAGATACGCAGTATTTT
.,TRBJ2-7,TRBV3-1,.,CASSQGVAGPQYF,TGTGCCAGCAGCCAAGGGGTTGCGGGTCCCCAGTACTTC
TRBD2,TRBJ2-1,TRBV20-1,once,CSARTWTSVDNEQFF,TGCAGTGCTAGAACCTGGACTAGCGTAGACAATGAGCAGTTCTTC
.,TRBJ1-5,TRBV6-5,once,CASSYEGNQPQHF,TGTGCCAGCAGTTACGAGGGCAATCAGCCCCAGCATTTT
TRBD2,TRBJ2-5,TRBV9,.,CASSENPGLVGETQYF,TGTGCCAGCAGCGAAAACCCGGGACTAGTGGGAGAGACCCAGTACTTC
.,TRBJ1-4,TRBV7-6,many,CASSLASERRGEKLFF,TGTGCCAGCAGCTTAGCTTCGGAGCGGAGGGGCGAAAAACTGTTTTTT
TRBD2,TRBJ2-5,TRBV7-9,.,CASSHTSGRGETQYF,TGTGCCAGCAGCCACACTAGCGGGAGAGGCGAGACCCAGTACTTC
.,TRBJ2-7,TRBV7-2,.,CASSSSGYYEQYF,TGTGCCAGCTCCTCATCGGGATACTACGAGCAGTACTTC